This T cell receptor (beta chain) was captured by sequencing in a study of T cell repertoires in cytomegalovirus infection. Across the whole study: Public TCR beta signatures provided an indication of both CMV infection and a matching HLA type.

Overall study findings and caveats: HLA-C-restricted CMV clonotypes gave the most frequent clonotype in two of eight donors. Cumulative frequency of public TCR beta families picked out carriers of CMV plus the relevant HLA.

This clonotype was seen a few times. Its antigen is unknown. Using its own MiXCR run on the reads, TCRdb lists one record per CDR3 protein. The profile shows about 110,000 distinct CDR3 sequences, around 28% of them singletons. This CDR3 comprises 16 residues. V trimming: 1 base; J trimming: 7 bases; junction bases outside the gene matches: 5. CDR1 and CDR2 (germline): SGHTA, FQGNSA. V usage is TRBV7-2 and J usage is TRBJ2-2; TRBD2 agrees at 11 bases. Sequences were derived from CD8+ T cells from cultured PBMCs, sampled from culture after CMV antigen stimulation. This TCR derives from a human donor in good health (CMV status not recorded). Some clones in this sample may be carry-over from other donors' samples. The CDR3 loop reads CASSLVAGGVFGELFF. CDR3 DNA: TGTGCCAGCAGCTTAGTAGCGGGGGGGGTCTTCGGGGAGCTGTTTTTT.